This TCR beta chain was identified during a study of cytomegalovirus exposure and HLA in healthy donors. Amplification used 60 Vbeta primers and 13 Jbeta primers. Profiling relied on immunoSEQ multiplex PCR, and the TCRdb table lists in-frame clones only, not all of them. Listed are roughly 120,000 clones; under 3.5% falls within the top ten. V was shortened by 7 bases and J by 4 bases, with 13 bases between the two germline ends. The germline gives CDR1 LNHDA, CDR2 SQIVND (reference sequence). The CDR3 contains 13 residues. Points on this clone: Its matching antigen is unknown.

Broader study findings: Presence/absence analyses assumed roughly uniform sequencing depth across donors. In vitro checks showed that three CMV-associated chains really do target CMV antigens.

This sequence originates from a man younger than 45 in good health and CMV-seronegative. V and J are TRBV19 and TRBJ1-2; D might be TRBD1 (5 bases). Material for sequencing was PBMCs. The CDR3 DNA follows: TGTGCCAGTACCATACAGGAAAGCTATGGCTACACCTTC. It specifies CASTIQESYGYTF.